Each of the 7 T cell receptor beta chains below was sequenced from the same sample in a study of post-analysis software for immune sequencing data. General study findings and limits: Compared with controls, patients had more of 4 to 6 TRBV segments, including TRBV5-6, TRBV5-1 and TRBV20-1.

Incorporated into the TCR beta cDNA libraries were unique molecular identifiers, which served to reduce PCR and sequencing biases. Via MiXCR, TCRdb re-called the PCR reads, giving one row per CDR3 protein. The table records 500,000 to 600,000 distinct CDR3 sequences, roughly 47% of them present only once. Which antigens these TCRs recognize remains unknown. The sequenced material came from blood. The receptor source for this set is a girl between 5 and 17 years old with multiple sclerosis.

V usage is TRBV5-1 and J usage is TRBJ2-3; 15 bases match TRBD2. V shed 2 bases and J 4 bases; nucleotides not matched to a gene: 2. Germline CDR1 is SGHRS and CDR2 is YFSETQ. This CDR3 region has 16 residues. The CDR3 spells CASSLGLAGGPDTQYF. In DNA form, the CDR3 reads TGCGCCAGCAGCTTAGGACTAGCGGGGGGGCCAGATACGCAGTATTTT. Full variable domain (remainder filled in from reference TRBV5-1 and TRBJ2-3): KAGVTQTPRYLIKTRGQQVTLSCSPISGHRSVSWYQQTPGQGLQFLFEYFSETQRNKGNFPGRFSGRQFSNSRSEMNVSTLELGDSALYLCASSLGLAGGPDTQYFGPGTRLTVL.

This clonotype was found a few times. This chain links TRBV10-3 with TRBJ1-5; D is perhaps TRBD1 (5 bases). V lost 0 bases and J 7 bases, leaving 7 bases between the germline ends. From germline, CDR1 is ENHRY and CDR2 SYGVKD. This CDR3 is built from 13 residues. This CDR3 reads CAISESGQQPQHF. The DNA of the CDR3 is TGTGCCATCAGTGAGTCGGGGCAACAGCCCCAGCATTTT.

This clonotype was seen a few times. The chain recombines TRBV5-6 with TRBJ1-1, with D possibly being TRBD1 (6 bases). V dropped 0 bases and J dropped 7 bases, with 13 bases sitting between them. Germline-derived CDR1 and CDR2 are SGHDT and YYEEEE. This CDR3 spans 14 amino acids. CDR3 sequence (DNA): TGTGCCAGCAGCTTGGCCACAGGGATGGGTGAAGCTTTCTTT. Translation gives CASSLATGMGEAFF.

CDR3: CASSLITGNYGYTF. CDR3 bases: TGTGCCAGCAGCTTAATTACAGGGAACTATGGCTACACCTTC. This rearrangement joins TRBV11-2 to TRBJ1-2, with D perhaps matching TRBD1 (6 bases). Germline CDR1 reads SGHAT; CDR2 reads FQNNGV. V was shortened by 2 bases and J by 2 bases, with 9 bases between the two germline ends. The CDR3 runs 14 residues.

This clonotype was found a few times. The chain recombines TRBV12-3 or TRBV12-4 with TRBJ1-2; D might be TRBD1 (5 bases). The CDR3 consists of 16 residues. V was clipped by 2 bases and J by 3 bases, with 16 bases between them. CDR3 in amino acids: CASSLNHRPVHYGYTF. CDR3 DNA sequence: TGTGCCAGCAGTTTAAATCACAGGCCAGTCCACTATGGCTACACCTTC.

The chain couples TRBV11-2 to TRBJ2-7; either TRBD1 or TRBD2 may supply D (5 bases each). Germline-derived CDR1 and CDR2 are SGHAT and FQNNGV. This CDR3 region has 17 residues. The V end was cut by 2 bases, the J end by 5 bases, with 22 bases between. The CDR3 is CASSLNRGQRRCNEQYF. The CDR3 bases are TGTGCCAGCAGCTTAAACCGGGGCCAGAGGAGATGCAACGAGCAGTACTTC.

This CDR3 is CASTAGPNTGELFF. The CDR3 coding sequence is TGTGCCAGCACCGCAGGACCGAACACCGGGGAGCTGTTTTTT. The chain is built from TRBV2 and TRBJ2-2; D is unresolved. The CDR3 consists of 14 residues. V lost 7 bases and J lost 0, with 9 bases in between. CDR1 and CDR2 (germline): SNHLY, FYNNEI.